The clone carrying this T cell receptor (beta chain) was seen more than once but under ten times. The antigen is undetermined. The sample is drawn from a study of regulatory T cells in long-lasting Graves disease. Time point specified: persistent/refractory GD, antithyroid drugs over 5 years with positive TRAb. From RNA extracted from PBMCs, the TCR library was made. EDTA tubes received about 9.4 milliliters of drawn peripheral blood. Looked up from germline, CDR1 is MNHEY and CDR2 is SMNVEV (reference sequence). V shed 5 bases and J 3 bases; nucleotides not matched to a gene: 10. The CDR3 is 16 amino acids. Findings and limits, study-wide: When disease was persistent, TRBV28, TRBJ1-2 and TRBJ2-5 were the favored segments.

In building TCR beta libraries, iRepertoire HTBI primers were used together with Arm-PCR of CDR3 regions. Per the study methods: Segment identification across samples yielded 50 to 80 TRBV and some 13 TRBJ segments. MiXCR was run by TCRdb on the multiplex PCR reads, yielding one entry per CDR3 protein. None of the V and J calls come from the authors' own analysis; TCRdb made them. The sample lists 430,000 or so distinct CDR3 sequences, around 20% occurring once. This specimen consisted of peripheral blood mononuclear cells (PBMCs), obtained when the disease was refractory, from a patient treated with antithyroid drugs. The V call is TRBV27, the J call TRBJ1-5; 7 bases are a match to TRBD1. The receptor's source is a female donor with Graves disease. The CDR3 loop reads CASSPSTGPYNQPQHF. In DNA, the CDR3 is TGTGCCAGCAGTCCCTCGACAGGGCCATACAATCAGCCCCAGCATTTT.